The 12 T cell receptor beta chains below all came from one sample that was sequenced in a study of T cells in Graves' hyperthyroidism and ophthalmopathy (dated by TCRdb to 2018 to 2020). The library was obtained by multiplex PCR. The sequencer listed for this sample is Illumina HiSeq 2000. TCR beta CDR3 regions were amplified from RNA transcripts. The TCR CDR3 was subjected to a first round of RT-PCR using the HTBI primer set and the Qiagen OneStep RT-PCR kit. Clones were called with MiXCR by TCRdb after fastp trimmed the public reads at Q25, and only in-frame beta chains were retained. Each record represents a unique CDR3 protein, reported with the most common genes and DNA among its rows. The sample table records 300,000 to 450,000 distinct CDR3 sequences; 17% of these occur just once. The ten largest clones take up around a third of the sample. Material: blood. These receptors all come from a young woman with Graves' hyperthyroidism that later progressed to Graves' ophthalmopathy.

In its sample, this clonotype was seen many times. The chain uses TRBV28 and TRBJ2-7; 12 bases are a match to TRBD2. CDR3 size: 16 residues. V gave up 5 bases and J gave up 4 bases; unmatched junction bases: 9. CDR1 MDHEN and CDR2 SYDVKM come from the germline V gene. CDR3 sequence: CASSPQTSGGVYEQYF. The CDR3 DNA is TGTGCCAGCAGTCCCCAGACTAGCGGGGGTGTATACGAGCAGTACTTC. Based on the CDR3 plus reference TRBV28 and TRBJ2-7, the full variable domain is DVKVTQSSRYLVKRTGEKVFLECVQDMDHENMFWYRQDPGLGLRLIYFSYDVKMKEKGDIPEGYSVSREKKERFSLILESASTNQTSMYLCASSPQTSGGVYEQYFGPGTRLTVT.

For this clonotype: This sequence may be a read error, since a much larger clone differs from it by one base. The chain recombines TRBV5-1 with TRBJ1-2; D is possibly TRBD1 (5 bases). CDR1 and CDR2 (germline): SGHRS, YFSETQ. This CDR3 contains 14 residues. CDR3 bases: TGCGCCAGCAACTTGTCGCCAGGGATGCAGGGCTACACCTTC. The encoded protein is CASNLSPGMQGYTF.

The CDR3 protein is CASSVKGQGPLGGETQYF. CDR3 nucleotide sequence: TGTGCCAGCAGCGTCAAGGGACAGGGGCCGCTCGGGGGGGAGACCCAGTACTTC. The chain uses TRBV9 and TRBJ2-5; TRBD1 agrees at 10 bases. Looked up from germline, CDR1 is SGDLS and CDR2 is YYNGEE. The junction had 15 bases not matched to a gene; V was cut back by 2 bases and J by 5 bases. The CDR3 spans 18 residues.

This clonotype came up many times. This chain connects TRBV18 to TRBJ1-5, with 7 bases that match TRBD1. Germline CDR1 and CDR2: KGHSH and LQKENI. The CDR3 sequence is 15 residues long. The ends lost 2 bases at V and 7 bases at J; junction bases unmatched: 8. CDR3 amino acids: CASSPATGWVQPQHF. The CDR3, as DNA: TGTGCCAGCTCACCAGCGACAGGGTGGGTGCAGCCCCAGCATTTT.

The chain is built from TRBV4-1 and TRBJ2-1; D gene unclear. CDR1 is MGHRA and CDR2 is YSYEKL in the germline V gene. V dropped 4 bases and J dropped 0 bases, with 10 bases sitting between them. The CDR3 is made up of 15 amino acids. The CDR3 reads CASSRVAYSYNEQFF. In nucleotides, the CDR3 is TGCGCCAGCAGCCGAGTAGCTTACTCCTACAATGAGCAGTTCTTC.

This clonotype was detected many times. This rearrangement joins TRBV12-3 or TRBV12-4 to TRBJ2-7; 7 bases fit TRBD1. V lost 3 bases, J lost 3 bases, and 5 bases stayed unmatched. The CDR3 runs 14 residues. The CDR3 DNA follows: TGTGCCAGCAGTTTCGGGACAGCCTACTACGAGCAGTACTTC. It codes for CASSFGTAYYEQYF.

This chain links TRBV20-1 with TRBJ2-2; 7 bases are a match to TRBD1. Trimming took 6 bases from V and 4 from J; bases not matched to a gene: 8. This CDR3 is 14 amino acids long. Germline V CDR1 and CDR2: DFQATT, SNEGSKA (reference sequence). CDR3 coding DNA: TGCAGTGCAGGGGGACACAGGGGCACCGGGGAGCTGTTTTTT. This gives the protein CSAGGHRGTGELFF.

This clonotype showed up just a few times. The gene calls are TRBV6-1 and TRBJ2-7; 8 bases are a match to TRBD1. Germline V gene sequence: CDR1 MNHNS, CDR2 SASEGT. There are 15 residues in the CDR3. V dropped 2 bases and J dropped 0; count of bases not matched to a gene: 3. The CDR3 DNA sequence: TGTGCCAGCAGTGAAACCGGGACAGGCTCCTACGAGCAGTACTTC. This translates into CASSETGTGSYEQYF.

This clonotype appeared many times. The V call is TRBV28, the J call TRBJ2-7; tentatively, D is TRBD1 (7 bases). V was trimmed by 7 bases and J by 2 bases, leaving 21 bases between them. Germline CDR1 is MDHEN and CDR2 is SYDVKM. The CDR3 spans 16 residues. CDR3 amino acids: CASMWAGGFLAYEQYF. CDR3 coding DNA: TGTGCCAGCATGTGGGCAGGGGGGTTTTTGGCCTACGAGCAGTACTTC.

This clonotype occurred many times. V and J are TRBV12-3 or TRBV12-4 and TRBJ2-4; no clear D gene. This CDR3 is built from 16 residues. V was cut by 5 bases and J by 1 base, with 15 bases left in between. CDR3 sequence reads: CASSPRPSRAKNIQYF. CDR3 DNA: TGTGCCAGCAGTCCGCGGCCAAGCAGGGCCAAAAACATTCAGTACTTC.

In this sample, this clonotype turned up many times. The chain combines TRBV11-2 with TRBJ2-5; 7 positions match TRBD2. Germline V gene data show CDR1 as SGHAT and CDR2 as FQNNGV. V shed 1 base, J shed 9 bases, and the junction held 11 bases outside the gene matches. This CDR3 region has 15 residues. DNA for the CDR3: TGTGCCAGCAGCTTAGGGTTAGCGGGCCGGGGGGCCCAGTACTTC. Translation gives CASSLGLAGRGAQYF.

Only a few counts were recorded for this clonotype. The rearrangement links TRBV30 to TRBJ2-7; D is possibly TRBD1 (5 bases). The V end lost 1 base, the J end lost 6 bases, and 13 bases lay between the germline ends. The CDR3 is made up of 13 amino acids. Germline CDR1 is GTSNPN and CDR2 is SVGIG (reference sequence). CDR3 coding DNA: TGTGCCTGGAGTGAGTTCAGGGTTAGCGAGCAGTACTTC. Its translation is CAWSEFRVSEQYF.